This TCR beta chain stems from a study of OX40 agonist ivuxolimab in advanced cancers. Clones were read by immunoSEQ multiplex PCR, and TCRdb kept only the in-frame ones, dropping some. The sample includes 48,000 or so clones, about nine tenths of them seen just once. Researchers took blood at baseline, on cycle 4 day 1, and on cycle 7 day 1. The clonotype was recovered from an adult with an advanced solid tumor such as melanoma, head and neck, liver or kidney cancer. This sample comprised CD4+ or CD8+ T cells sorted from blood, obtained in a trial of the OX40 agonist ivuxolimab.

In nucleotides, the CDR3 is TGTGCCAGCAGCTGGGGAGACGGCGGGGGAGACCAAGAGACCCAGTACTTC. This gives the protein CASSWGDGGGDQETQYF. This chain links TRBV5-5 with TRBJ2-5, with TRBD2 matching 7 bases. CDR1 and CDR2 (germline): SGHKS, YYEKEE (reference sequence). The trim removed 3 bases at V and 0 bases at J, leaving 11 bases unmatched. The length of the CDR3 is 17 residues.